One and the same sample provided the 23 T cell receptor beta chains below, sequenced in a study of CDR3 diversity in severe acne. MiXCR, run by TCRdb on the PCR reads, gives a single entry per CDR3 protein. The sample records more than 70,000 distinct CDR3 sequences, roughly 49% being singletons. The sample consisted of blood. These receptors all come from a male donor with severe acne vulgaris.

Regarding this clonotype: This clone may be a read error of a much larger clone one base away. J is TRBJ2-7 and V is TRBV7-3; D might be TRBD2 (5 bases). V was trimmed by 5 bases and J by 7 bases, leaving 18 bases between them. This CDR3 region has 14 residues. Germline CDR1 is SGHTA and CDR2 is FQGTGA. CDR3 nucleotide sequence: TGTGCCAGCAGCCATACGGGGTCCTACAATGAGCAGTACTTC. This encodes CASSHTGSYNEQYF.

The V call is TRBV12-3 or TRBV12-4, the J call TRBJ2-3; TRBD1 matches at 7 bases. CDR3 size: 15 residues. Losses at the gene ends were 5 bases for V and 10 bases for J; bases not matched to a gene: 15. The CDR3 spells CASSDYRGRASPQYF. CDR3 sequence (DNA): TGTGCCAGCAGTGACTACAGGGGCAGGGCCTCTCCGCAGTATTTT.

A word on this clonotype: The CDR3 does not end in the conserved phenylalanine or tryptophan, so this is likely a read error. This chain connects TRBV9 to TRBJ1-1, with D uncertain. Per the germline V gene, CDR1 is SGDLS and CDR2 is YYNGEE. CDR3 length equals 14 residues. The V gene lost 0 bases and the J gene lost 5 bases, with 11 bases spanning the gap. The chain's CDR3 is CASSVEHAETEAFL. CDR3 nucleotides: TGTGCCAGCAGCGTAGAGCATGCCGAAACTGAAGCTTTCCTT.

The rearrangement uses TRBV24-1 and TRBJ2-7, with a weak D call TRBD1 (6 bases). This CDR3 has 13 amino acids. CDR1 KGHDR and CDR2 SFDVKD come from the germline V gene. Trimming pared 3 bases from V and 7 bases from J, leaving 12 bases between. CDR3 coding DNA: TGTGCCACCAGTGATGAGGGGGTGAGGGAGCAGTACTTC. The encoded protein is CATSDEGVREQYF.

This clonotype has ten or more counts. The genes are TRBV28 and TRBJ2-3; D gene uncertain. The V gene lost 1 base and the J gene lost 4 bases, with 15 bases spanning the gap. From germline, CDR1 is MDHEN and CDR2 SYDVKM. This CDR3 contains 16 residues. The CDR3 nucleotides are TGTGCCAGCAGTTTATCCTACCGACTGCTAGCAGATACGCAGTATTTT. This translates into CASSLSYRLLADTQYF.

This clonotype was recorded a few times. This chain joins TRBV24-1 and TRBJ1-4, with D maybe TRBD1 (6 bases). Germline CDR1 is KGHDR and CDR2 is SFDVKD. The CDR3 spans 12 residues. Trimming cost V 6 bases and J 8 bases, with 9 bases left between them. As DNA, the CDR3 is TGTGCCACCAGTCCAGGGGCCGAAAAACTGTTTTTT. Translation: CATSPGAEKLFF.

In the case of this clonotype: It may be a read error: a sequence one base away is much more abundant. The gene calls are TRBV5-4 and TRBJ1-1, with D uncertain. Trimming removed 1 base at V and 3 bases at J, with 7 bases between. This CDR3 has 13 amino acids. Per the germline V gene, CDR1 is SGHNT and CDR2 is YYREEE (reference sequence). The CDR3 DNA sequence: TGTGCCAGCAGCTTGTCCGTGCACACTGAAGCTTTCTTT. Residues: CASSLSVHTEAFF. Full variable domain (rest looked up from reference TRBV5-4 and TRBJ1-1): ETGVTQSPTHLIKTRGQQVTLRCSSQSGHNTVSWYQQALGQGPQFIFQYYREEENGRGNFPPRFSGLQFPNYSSELNVNALELDDSALYLCASSLSVHTEAFFGQGTRLTVV.

The chain links TRBV29-1 to TRBJ2-2; TRBD2 might be the D (5 bases). The V gene lost 3 bases and the J gene lost 4 bases, with 9 bases spanning the gap. Germline V gives CDR1 SQVTM, CDR2 ANQGSEA. The CDR3 contains 13 residues. Here the CDR3 DNA reads TGCAGCGTTGAGGAAACTAGCACCGGGGAGCTGTTTTTT. This gives the protein CSVEETSTGELFF.

CDR3 DNA sequence: TGTGCTAGTGGTTCAGATCGGGGAAAACTGTTTTTT. This codes for CASGSDRGKLFF. This chain connects TRBV12-5 to TRBJ1-4; D unresolved. Between the trimmed V and J ends, which lost 4 bases and 10 bases, there was a span of 10 bases. This CDR3 comprises 12 residues. Germline V gives CDR1 LGHNT, CDR2 FRNRAP. Looking up the rest from reference TRBV12-5 and TRBJ1-4 gives the full variable domain: DARVTQTPRHKVTEMGQEVTMRCQPILGHNTVFWYRQTMMQGLELLAYFRNRAPLDDSGMPKDRFSAEMPDATLATLKIQPSEPRDSAVYFCASGSDRGKLFFGSGTQLSVL.

This chain uses TRBV6-6 with TRBJ2-7; 7 positions agree with TRBD1. The CDR3 covers 16 residues. The ends lost 8 bases at V and 1 base at J; junction bases unmatched: 14. Germline V gene lookup returns CDR1 MNHNY and CDR2 SVGAGI (reference sequence). CDR3 sequence reads: CASSPQRDSLSYEQYF. CDR3 DNA: TGTGCCAGCTCACCTCAAAGGGACAGTCTTTCCTACGAGCAGTACTTC.

This clonotype showed up just a few times. J is TRBJ1-3 and V is TRBV6-5; D is ambiguous. The CDR3 length is 17 residues. Germline V gives CDR1 MNHEY, CDR2 SVGAGI. The ends were cut back, 2 bases at V and 8 bases at J, with 22 bases in the middle. The CDR3 sequence: CASSYLKTDTTTDTIYF. The DNA of the CDR3 is TGTGCCAGCAGTTACCTAAAAACCGACACGACCACAGACACCATATATTTT.

In its sample, this clonotype was seen a few times. The chain has TRBV6-5 and TRBJ1-3, with 8 nucleotides matching TRBD1. Germline loops: CDR1 MNHEY, CDR2 SVGAGI. The CDR3 spans 14 residues. V was clipped by 6 bases and J by 7 bases; unmatched bases: 8. CDR3 coding DNA: TGTGCCAGCAGCACGGGGCAGGGGGCGAACACCATATATTTT. Protein: CASSTGQGANTIYF.

In this sample, this clonotype turned up many times. The J gene is TRBJ2-1, the V gene TRBV10-3, with 12 bases matching TRBD2. The CDR3 is made up of 14 amino acids. Germline CDR1 reads ENHRY; CDR2 reads SYGVKD. Trimming took 6 bases from V and 12 from J; bases not matched to a gene: 9. The chain's CDR3 is CAISAGTSGGLQFF. The CDR3, as DNA: TGTGCCATCAGCGCCGGAACTAGCGGGGGGTTGCAGTTCTTC.

This clonotype has only a few counts. The chain joins TRBV29-1 to TRBJ2-7; D assignment may be TRBD1 or TRBD2 (6 bases each). V was trimmed by 6 bases and J by 3 bases, leaving 18 bases between them. CDR1 and CDR2 from the germline V gene are SQVTM and ANQGSEA. The CDR3 is made up of 14 amino acids. The CDR3 coding sequence is TGCAGCGTGGAACAGGGAGGAGAAGGCTACGAGCAGTACTTC. Amino acids: CSVEQGGEGYEQYF.

The J gene is TRBJ2-7, the V gene TRBV20-1; 10 bases align to TRBD2. The germline gives CDR1 DFQATT, CDR2 SNEGSKA (reference sequence). The CDR3 runs 15 residues. With V trimmed by 6 bases and J by 0 bases, 8 bases remained unmatched. Here the CDR3 DNA reads TGCAGTGCCGTTAGCGGGAGGATGGGCTCCTACGAGCAGTACTTC. This sequence encodes CSAVSGRMGSYEQYF.

This clonotype appeared many times. V usage is TRBV5-8 and J usage is TRBJ2-7; D possibly corresponds to TRBD1 (6 bases). Germline values: CDR1 SGHTS, CDR2 YDEGEE. V lost 3 bases to trimming and J lost 5 bases, with 21 bases between them. The CDR3 spans 16 residues. Here the CDR3 reads CASSSSMSGTKNEQYF. In DNA, the CDR3 is TGTGCCAGCAGCTCGTCCATGTCCGGGACAAAAAACGAGCAGTACTTC.

This clonotype appeared many times. The CDR3 spells CASSEYGGGQAFF. CDR3 sequence (DNA): TGTGCCAGCAGTGAATATGGGGGGGGACAAGCTTTCTTT. The chain joins TRBV2 to TRBJ1-1; a weak D match, TRBD1 (5 bases). The V and J ends lost 2 bases and 9 bases respectively, with 13 bases between them. There are 13 residues in the CDR3. In germline, CDR1 is SNHLY, CDR2 FYNNEI.

Remarks on this clonotype: The CDR3 carries no conserved terminal phenylalanine or tryptophan, so it likely arises from a read error. The J gene is TRBJ2-1, the V gene TRBV19; D perhaps matches TRBD2 (5 bases). CDR3 length: 15 residues. The germline V gene has CDR1 LNHDA and CDR2 SQIVND (reference sequence). The ends were cut back, 3 bases at V and 0 bases at J, with 9 bases in the middle. The DNA for the CDR3 is TGTGCCAGTAGTATCTCTAGCTACTCCTACAATGAGCAGTTCCTC. Its protein is CASSISSYSYNEQFL.

This clonotype has a count of ten or more. The chain employs TRBV25-1 and TRBJ1-3; possibly TRBD1 for D (5 bases). The CDR3 runs to 11 residues. The V end was cut by 9 bases, the J end by 8 bases, with 11 bases between. Germline V gene sequence: CDR1 MGHDK, CDR2 SYGVNS. DNA for the CDR3: TGTGCCAGTTCAATGGGGGACACCATATATTTT. It yields the protein CASSMGDTIYF.

To note about this clonotype: This may come from a read error, since a much larger clone is one base off. This chain uses TRBV25-1 with TRBJ1-4, with TRBD1 as a possible D gene (5 bases). The CDR3 covers 14 residues. Per germline, CDR1 MGHDK and CDR2 SYGVNS. CDR3: CASSGGNRGGKLSF. The CDR3 DNA follows: TGTGCCAGCAGTGGGGGGAACCGCGGTGGAAAACTGTCTTTT.

On this clonotype: Just one base apart from a much larger clone, this may be a read error. This chain links TRBV4-1 with TRBJ2-7, with no clear D. The CDR3 sequence is 14 residues long. Germline CDR1 MGHRA, CDR2 YSYEKL. V was clipped by 4 bases and J by 2 bases, with 12 bases between them. CDR3 sequence: CASSLRAETYEQYF. CDR3 bases: TGCGCCAGCAGCCTTCGGGCCGAGACCTACGAGCAGTACTTC.

A word on this clonotype: No conserved phenylalanine or tryptophan is present at the end of the CDR3, so a read error is the likely explanation. The chain carries TRBV10-1 and TRBJ2-1; D is unclear. Germline V gives CDR1 WNHNN, CDR2 SYGVQD (reference sequence). Trimming shortened V by 0 bases and J by 4 bases, and 7 bases separated the two germline ends. The CDR3 is 14 residues long. CDR3: CASSESEEYNEQFL. The CDR3 DNA sequence: TGCGCCAGCAGTGAGTCAGAGGAGTACAATGAGCAGTTCCTC.

This clonotype was picked up many times. V usage is TRBV6-1 and J usage is TRBJ1-1; perhaps TRBD1 as D (5 bases). The V and J ends lost 2 bases and 7 bases respectively, with 11 bases between them. The CDR3 extends over 13 amino acids. Germline V lookup: CDR1 MNHNS, CDR2 SASEGT. The CDR3 nucleotides are TGTGCCAGCAGTGAAAGTGCAGGGAGTGAAGCTTTCTTT. It codes for CASSESAGSEAFF.